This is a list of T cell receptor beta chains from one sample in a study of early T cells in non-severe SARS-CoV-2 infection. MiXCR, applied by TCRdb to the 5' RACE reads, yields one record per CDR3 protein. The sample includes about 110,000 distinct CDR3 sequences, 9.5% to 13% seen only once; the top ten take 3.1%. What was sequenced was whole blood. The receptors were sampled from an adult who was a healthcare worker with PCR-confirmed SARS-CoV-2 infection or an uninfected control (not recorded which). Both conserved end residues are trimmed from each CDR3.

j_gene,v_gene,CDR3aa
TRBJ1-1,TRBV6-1,AISSGDTEAVDTEAF
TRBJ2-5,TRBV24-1,ATSDAGWETQY
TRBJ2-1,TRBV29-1,SVEGGRAMNEQF
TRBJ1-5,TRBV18,ASSPGRPNQPQH
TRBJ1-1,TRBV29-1,SVVRTGNTEAF
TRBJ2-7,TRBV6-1,ASSPRQISEQY
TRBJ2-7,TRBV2,ASGGGLSYEQY
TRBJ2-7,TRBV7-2,ASSFPGQGMYEQY
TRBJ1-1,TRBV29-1,SVDSGYTEAF
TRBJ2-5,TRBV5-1,ASSPYGGYQETQY
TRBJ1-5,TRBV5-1,ASSLVPGINQPQH
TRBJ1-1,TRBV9,ANRTDSSF
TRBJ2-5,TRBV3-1,ASSKGSRTEETQY
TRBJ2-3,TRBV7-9,ASSFYTDTQY
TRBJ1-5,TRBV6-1,ASSEIGSWGDFNQPQH
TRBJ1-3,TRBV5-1,ASSLGQAVSGNTIY
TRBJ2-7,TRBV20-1,SARDPLAELYEQY
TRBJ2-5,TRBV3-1,ASSKRPRETQY
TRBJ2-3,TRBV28,ASSTRRDTQY
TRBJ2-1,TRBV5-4,ASSLERGGSGNEQF
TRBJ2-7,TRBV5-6,ASSPGPAYEQY
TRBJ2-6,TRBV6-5,ASSYGSAGANVLT
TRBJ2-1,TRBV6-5,ASKGLAGAHEQF
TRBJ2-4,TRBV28,ASISRGRPLDIQY
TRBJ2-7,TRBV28,ASSQGPAYEQY
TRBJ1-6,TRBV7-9,ASSLELYSPLH
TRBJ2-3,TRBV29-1,SVRLEAVQY
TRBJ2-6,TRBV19,ASSIDVTGANVLI
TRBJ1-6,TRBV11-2,ASSLDPPGHPSDNSPLH
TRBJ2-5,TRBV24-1,ATRTSGQETQY
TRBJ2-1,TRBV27,ASSFRGSSYNEQF
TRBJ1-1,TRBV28,ASSSWGLGNTEAF
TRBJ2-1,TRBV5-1,ASSSGLAGGPEQF
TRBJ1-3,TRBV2,ASTAYGAGSGNTIY
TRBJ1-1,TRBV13,ASSPGQVTEAF
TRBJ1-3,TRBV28,ASSSLGNTIY
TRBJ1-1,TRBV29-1,SVRGPTGKITEAF
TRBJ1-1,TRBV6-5,ASSFSLPGTEAF
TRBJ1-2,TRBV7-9,ASSHLRQGRANYGYT
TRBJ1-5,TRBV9,ASSVEGPEREPQH
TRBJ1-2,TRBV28,ASSFTASPYGYT
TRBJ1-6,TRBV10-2,ASSDKFPHNRWLNPTGPLH
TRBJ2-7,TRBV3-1,ASSQRGGSYEQY